The 7 T cell receptor beta chains in this list originate from one sample, sequenced in a study of PD-1 blockade in classical Hodgkin lymphoma. The assay was immunoSEQ multiplex PCR, and TCRdb's table has in-frame clones only and misses some. The sample carries about 96,000 clones, 85% to 95% recorded once. Time point defined: cycle 4 day 1 (C4D1), after more than five weeks of nivolumab. Every patient relapsed after autologous stem cell transplantation, and brentuximab vedotin exposure varied. The starting material was peripheral blood mononuclear cells (PBMCs), obtained before the fourth cycle of nivolumab. The receptors originated from a human donor with classical Hodgkin lymphoma.

The CDR3 DNA follows: TGTGCCAGCAGTGAATCGCACAGGGAAAACTATGGCTACACCTTC. Translated: CASSESHRENYGYTF. The J gene is TRBJ1-2, the V gene TRBV25-1; a weak D match, TRBD1 (6 bases). This CDR3 is 15 amino acids long. Trimming left V 1 base short and J 2 bases short, with 11 bases between. Germline-derived CDR1 and CDR2 are MGHDK and SYGVNS.

The chain links TRBV5-4 to TRBJ2-5; TRBD2 agrees at 9 bases. The V gene's germline CDR1 is SGHNT and CDR2 YYREEE (reference sequence). Germline trimming cut 0 bases from V and 5 bases from J; bases unmatched to any gene: 8. The CDR3 extends over 16 amino acids. The CDR3 loop is CASSLDAGGPGETQYF. As DNA, the CDR3 is TGTGCCAGCAGCTTGGACGCGGGAGGGCCTGGGGAGACCCAGTACTTC.

The chain joins TRBV7-9 to TRBJ2-7; D possibly corresponds to TRBD2 (5 bases). CDR3 length: 15 amino acids. From germline, CDR1 is SEHNR and CDR2 FQNEAQ (reference sequence). V was clipped by 1 base and J by 7 bases, with 17 bases between them. The CDR3 loop is CASSLDGGLAGEQYF. The CDR3 DNA is TGTGCCAGCAGCTTAGATGGAGGTCTCGCTGGGGAGCAGTACTTC.

V usage is TRBV6-5 and J usage is TRBJ2-3; D is possibly TRBD2 (6 bases). The germline V gene encodes CDR1 MNHEY and CDR2 SVGAGI. The germline V and J ends were trimmed by 4 bases and 0 bases, with 11 bases remaining between them. CDR3 size: 15 residues. The CDR3 DNA reads TGTGCCAGCAGTTCTTGGGAGGATAGCACAGATACGCAGTATTTT. It encodes CASSSWEDSTDTQYF.

This chain links TRBV6-5 with TRBJ2-3; 12 nucleotides line up with TRBD2. The ends lost 6 bases at V and 2 bases at J; junction bases unmatched: 3. The CDR3 has 15 amino acids. Germline V CDR1 and CDR2: MNHEY, SVGAGI. In DNA, the CDR3 is TGTGCCAGCAGCGGACTAGCGGGATTCACAGATACGCAGTATTTT. Encoded protein: CASSGLAGFTDTQYF.

The rearrangement uses TRBV19 and TRBJ2-3, with D perhaps being TRBD1 or TRBD2 (5 bases each). The CDR3 sequence is 13 residues long. The germline V gene encodes CDR1 LNHDA and CDR2 SQIVND (reference sequence). Trimming removed 6 bases from V and 5 bases from J, with 12 bases in between. CDR3 region: CASSPRGRDTQYF. CDR3 DNA sequence: TGTGCCAGTAGCCCGAGGGGCCGAGATACGCAGTATTTT.

The chain recombines TRBV4-1 with TRBJ2-1; TRBD1 is a possible D gene (5 bases). Germline V gene data show CDR1 as MGHRA and CDR2 as YSYEKL. The CDR3 consists of 18 residues. The V end lost 3 bases, the J end lost 0 bases, and 18 bases lay between the germline ends. CDR3 amino acids: CASSQEGRTSSSYNEQFF. CDR3 nucleotides: TGCGCCAGCAGCCAGGAAGGTAGGACATCGAGCTCCTACAATGAGCAGTTCTTC.